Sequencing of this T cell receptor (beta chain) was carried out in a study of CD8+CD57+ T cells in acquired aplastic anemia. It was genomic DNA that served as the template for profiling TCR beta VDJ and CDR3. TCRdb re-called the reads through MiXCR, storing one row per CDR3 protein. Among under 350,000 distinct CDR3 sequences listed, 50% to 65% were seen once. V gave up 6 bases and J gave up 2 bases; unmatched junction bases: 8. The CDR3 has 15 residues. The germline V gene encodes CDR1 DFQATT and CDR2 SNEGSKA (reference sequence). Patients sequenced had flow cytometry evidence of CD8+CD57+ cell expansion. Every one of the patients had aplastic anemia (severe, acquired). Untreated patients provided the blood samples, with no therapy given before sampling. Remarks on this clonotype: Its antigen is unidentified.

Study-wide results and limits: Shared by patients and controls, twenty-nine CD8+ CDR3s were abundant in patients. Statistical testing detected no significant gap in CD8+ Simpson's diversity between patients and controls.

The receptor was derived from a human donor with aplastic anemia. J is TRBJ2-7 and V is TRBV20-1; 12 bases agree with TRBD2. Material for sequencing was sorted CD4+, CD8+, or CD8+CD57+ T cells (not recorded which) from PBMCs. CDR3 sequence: CSAPGTSGSPYEQYF. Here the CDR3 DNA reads TGCAGTGCACCCGGGACTAGCGGGTCCCCCTACGAGCAGTACTTC.